What follows are 5 T cell receptor beta chains derived from one specimen sequenced in a study of shared clonotypes between healthy human individuals. Naivety among CD8 cells was defined by CD45RO negativity and positive CCR7 selection, thereby excluding terminally differentiated effector memory CD45RA+ cells. Profiling relied on immunoSEQ multiplex PCR, and the TCRdb table lists in-frame clones only, not all of them. The sample carries about 2.1 million clones, 93% recorded once. Sequencing was done on a sample of naive CD8+ T cells from PBMCs. Receptor source: a man between 18 and 29 years old in good health. Some clones in this sample may be carry-over from other donors' samples.

The chain couples TRBV4-1 to TRBJ2-5; 7 bases are a match to TRBD1. From germline, CDR1 is MGHRA and CDR2 YSYEKL. The V and J ends lost 5 bases and 5 bases, in that order; junction bases with no gene match: 8. This CDR3 is built from 14 residues. The CDR3 sequence is CASSTGQASETQYF. As DNA, the CDR3 is TGCGCCAGCAGCACAGGACAGGCGTCCGAGACCCAGTACTTC.

V is TRBV6-6 and J is TRBJ1-2; D ambiguous. V dropped 6 bases and J dropped 8 bases, with 16 bases sitting between them. The V gene's germline CDR1 is MNHNY and CDR2 SVGAGI (reference sequence). The CDR3 contains 13 residues. Written as DNA, the CDR3 is TGTGCCAGCAGCCTAAACAGATCCCGGGGCTACACCTTC. This translates into CASSLNRSRGYTF.

The chain carries TRBV7-8 and TRBJ1-5; no clear D gene. Trimming took off 3 bases at V and 5 bases at J, with 14 bases between the two ends. The CDR3 sequence is 15 residues long. The V gene's germline CDR1 is SGHVS and CDR2 FQNEAQ. The CDR3 loop reads CASSFLRGSHQPQHF. CDR3 DNA: TGTGCCAGCAGCTTTTTAAGAGGGTCCCATCAGCCCCAGCATTTT.

This rearrangement joins TRBV10-3 to TRBJ2-1; D call uncertain. This CDR3 has 16 residues. Germline V gives CDR1 ENHRY, CDR2 SYGVKD. V lost 3 bases to trimming and J lost 3 bases, with 15 bases between them. The CDR3 region has the DNA TGTGCCATCAGTGATGACCTGGCAGTAAACTACAATGAGCAGTTCTTC. Its protein product is CAISDDLAVNYNEQFF.

This rearrangement joins TRBV5-6 to TRBJ2-3; TRBD2 matches at 11 bases. The CDR3 totals 16 residues. Germline V CDR1 and CDR2: SGHDT, YYEEEE. Germline trimming cut 1 base from V and 4 bases from J; bases unmatched to any gene: 5. The CDR3 protein is CASSLNSGRVADTQYF. CDR3 nucleotides: TGTGCCAGCAGCTTGAATAGCGGGAGGGTAGCAGATACGCAGTATTTT.